The sequence of this T cell receptor beta chain was determined in a study of CD4 T cells in relation to SARS-CoV-2 and coronaviruses. For the study at large: After less than eleven days of antigen culture, PBMC TCR beta CDR3s were sequenced.

CD4+ T cells from unexposed donors were obtained before the COVID-19 pandemic (2011-2018). After around nine days of culture, CD4+ T cells were isolated. Unexposed-donor CD4+ T cells were probed with SARS-CoV-2 S/N and four cold-coronavirus spikes, cells permitting. Comments on this clone: Its antigen is unidentified.

TCRdb's copy holds only in-frame clones and misses some; the assay was immunoSEQ multiplex PCR. The table records about 20,000 clones, 60% to 80% of them present only once. The V and J ends lost 7 bases and 5 bases respectively, with 15 bases between them. Germline V gives CDR1 MNHNY, CDR2 SVGAGI (reference sequence). The CDR3 consists of 15 residues. The sample taken for sequencing was CD4+ T cells from PBMCs, cultured in vitro. The chain combines TRBV6-6 with TRBJ1-6, with a possible D match to TRBD1 (5 bases). This sequence originates from a human donor in good health. CDR3: CASTTPGLNNSPLHF. The DNA for the CDR3 is TGTGCCAGCACCACCCCGGGACTAAATAATTCACCCCTCCACTTT.